The next 4 T cell receptor beta chains were all read from a single sample in a study of T cell repertoires in cytomegalovirus infection. TCRdb redid the calling of the reads with MiXCR, one entry per CDR3 protein. The sample lists around 450,000 distinct CDR3 sequences, around 10% occurring once. The sequencing sample was made of PBMCs. These receptors were obtained from a human donor in good health (CMV status not recorded). Some clones in this sample may be carry-over from other donors' samples.

The genes are TRBV2 and TRBJ2-6; perhaps TRBD2 as D (5 bases). V was shortened by 7 bases and J by 0 bases, with 16 bases between the two germline ends. The CDR3 covers 17 residues. Germline loops: CDR1 SNHLY, CDR2 FYNNEI. The CDR3 region has the DNA TGTGCCAGCACCGAGGGCCAGTATGACTCTGGGGCCAACGTCCTGACTTTC. Protein: CASTEGQYDSGANVLTF. Full variable domain (rest looked up from reference TRBV2 and TRBJ2-6): EPEVTQTPSHQVTQMGQEVILRCVPISNHLYFYWYRQILGQKVEFLVSFYNNEISEKSEIFDDQFSVERPDGSNFTLKIRSTKLEDSAMYFCASTEGQYDSGANVLTFGAGSRLTVL.

This clonotype came up a few times. The rearrangement joins TRBV29-1 to TRBJ2-5; 8 nucleotides line up with TRBD2. CDR1 and CDR2 from the germline V gene are SQVTM and ANQGSEA. The length of the CDR3 is 14 residues. The trim removed 4 bases at V and 2 bases at J, leaving 6 bases unmatched. CDR3 nucleotides: TGCAGCGTTGGTAGCGGGGCGAAACAAGAGACCCAGTACTTC. Translated: CSVGSGAKQETQYF.

This clonotype was counted a few times. The chain links TRBV28 to TRBJ2-6; unclear D gene. The CDR3 is made up of 17 amino acids. The germline CDR1 and CDR2 sequences are MDHEN and SYDVKM. V was trimmed by 5 bases and J by 0 bases, leaving 14 bases between them. The CDR3 sequence: CASSPYTVISGANVLTF. Here the CDR3 DNA reads TGTGCCAGCAGTCCTTACACGGTTATCTCTGGGGCCAACGTCCTGACTTTC.

This clonotype has at least ten counts. This chain joins TRBV27 and TRBJ1-1; tentative D call: TRBD1 (5 bases). The CDR3 consists of 15 residues. Trimming pared 4 bases from V and 0 bases from J, leaving 12 bases between. Germline V gives CDR1 MNHEY, CDR2 SMNVEV (reference sequence). The chain's CDR3 is CASSSREGLNTEAFF. The CDR3 DNA reads as TGTGCCAGCAGTTCCCGGGAGGGGCTGAACACTGAAGCTTTCTTT.